In its sample, the clone carrying this T cell receptor beta chain was seen many times. What it binds is unknown. The data were obtained in a study of identical twins. Study results and limitations: Where beta out-of-frame sequences were concerned, excess twin sharing was weaker. Abundant beta clonotypes from cord blood bore fewer insertions; memory repertoires lacked this pattern.

TCRdb re-derived calls from the 5' RACE reads in MiXCR, one entry per CDR3 protein. Of over 500,000 distinct CDR3 sequences detected, less than 25% appear once; the ten largest clones hold around 0.9%. V lost 7 bases to trimming and J lost 5 bases, with 14 bases between them. CDR3 length equals 13 residues. Germline loops: CDR1 ENHRY, CDR2 SYGVKD. These data also formed part of another study, on T cells expressing NK-cell markers. That source reports: The CD3+CD56-NKG2C+ fraction of several donors was also led by these clonotypes.

The TCR was taken from a woman between 18 and 29 years old in good health. The sample taken for sequencing was CD4+ T cells sorted from blood. The rearrangement links TRBV10-3 to TRBJ2-5; D might be TRBD1 or TRBD2, each matching 5 bases. The CDR3 sequence: CAIKIRDGETQYF. The CDR3 nucleotides are TGTGCCATCAAAATAAGGGACGGGGAGACCCAGTACTTC.